A selection of T cell receptor beta chains follows, all from one sample in a study of cytomegalovirus exposure and HLA in healthy donors. This table comes from immunoSEQ multiplex PCR, and its TCRdb copy is limited to in-frame clones, with some not included. The top ten clones hold approximately 0.66% of a sample with 120,000 to 150,000 clones, 75% to 80% of them seen once. Sequencing was done on a sample of PBMCs. The receptors here all came from a male donor in good health and CMV-seronegative. Both conserved end residues are part of each CDR3. Fields, in order: D gene, V gene, J gene, clone size, CDR3 protein. D genes are given only for firm matches. Expanded clones are given a class, and other clones once, few, many or no size at all.

d_gene: TRBD1
v_gene: TRBV12-5
j_gene: TRBJ2-7
abundance: -
CDR3aa: CASGLGPKTGESYEQYF

d_gene: -
v_gene: TRBV13
j_gene: TRBJ2-1
abundance: -
CDR3aa: CASSSYKSGAYNEQFF

d_gene: TRBD2
v_gene: TRBV2
j_gene: TRBJ2-4
abundance: -
CDR3aa: CASSGTSGAKNIQYF

d_gene: TRBD2
v_gene: TRBV6-1
j_gene: TRBJ2-1
abundance: once
CDR3aa: CASSERGLYRNEQFF

d_gene: -
v_gene: TRBV7-2
j_gene: TRBJ1-5
abundance: -
CDR3aa: CASSGGGGNQPQHF

d_gene: TRBD1
v_gene: TRBV6-6
j_gene: TRBJ2-1
abundance: -
CDR3aa: CASSSPGTGDNEQFF

d_gene: TRBD1
v_gene: TRBV14
j_gene: TRBJ2-1
abundance: -
CDR3aa: CASSMTGASYNEQFF

d_gene: TRBD2
v_gene: TRBV5-1
j_gene: TRBJ2-3
abundance: -
CDR3aa: CASSWASGGPTDTQYF

d_gene: TRBD1
v_gene: TRBV5-8
j_gene: TRBJ2-1
abundance: -
CDR3aa: CASSLSGRTGNEQFF

d_gene: -
v_gene: TRBV7-9
j_gene: TRBJ1-1
abundance: -
CDR3aa: CASSFGPNTEAFF

d_gene: -
v_gene: TRBV11-2
j_gene: TRBJ2-1
abundance: -
CDR3aa: CASSYRPDSSYNEQFF

d_gene: -
v_gene: TRBV13
j_gene: TRBJ2-6
abundance: once
CDR3aa: CASSTQGDYSGANVLTF

d_gene: -
v_gene: TRBV14
j_gene: TRBJ1-1
abundance: -
CDR3aa: CASSSRQTFMNTEAFF

d_gene: TRBD2
v_gene: TRBV19
j_gene: TRBJ2-4
abundance: -
CDR3aa: CASSIGGGYVKNIQYF

d_gene: TRBD1
v_gene: TRBV18
j_gene: TRBJ1-2
abundance: -
CDR3aa: CASSMTGGAMDYGYTF

d_gene: -
v_gene: TRBV6-6
j_gene: TRBJ1-2
abundance: -
CDR3aa: CASTQGRPSNYGYTF

d_gene: -
v_gene: TRBV2
j_gene: TRBJ1-6
abundance: -
CDR3aa: CASSEQGKNSPLHF

d_gene: TRBD2
v_gene: TRBV19
j_gene: TRBJ2-7
abundance: -
CDR3aa: CASTPTSGPYEQYF

d_gene: TRBD1
v_gene: TRBV14
j_gene: TRBJ1-3
abundance: -
CDR3aa: CASSHGQGSGNTIYF

d_gene: -
v_gene: TRBV28
j_gene: TRBJ1-1
abundance: few
CDR3aa: CASSLLHTEAFF

d_gene: -
v_gene: TRBV6-1
j_gene: TRBJ1-1
abundance: -
CDR3aa: CASRLGGGNTEAFF

d_gene: -
v_gene: TRBV7-6
j_gene: TRBJ1-2
abundance: -
CDR3aa: CASSLDWGGDGYTF

d_gene: TRBD1
v_gene: TRBV2
j_gene: TRBJ2-7
abundance: -
CDR3aa: CASSEAGQIYEQYF

d_gene: -
v_gene: TRBV7-2
j_gene: TRBJ1-4
abundance: -
CDR3aa: CASSRGSNEKLFF

d_gene: -
v_gene: TRBV5-4
j_gene: TRBJ2-1
abundance: -
CDR3aa: CASSPPGGEQFF

d_gene: TRBD1
v_gene: TRBV2
j_gene: TRBJ1-1
abundance: -
CDR3aa: CASRGRTGGNTEAFF

d_gene: -
v_gene: TRBV6-6
j_gene: TRBJ2-7
abundance: -
CDR3aa: CASSSLSYEQYF

d_gene: -
v_gene: TRBV11-2
j_gene: TRBJ1-1
abundance: -
CDR3aa: CASSLGGNTEAFF

d_gene: -
v_gene: TRBV11-2
j_gene: TRBJ1-6
abundance: -
CDR3aa: CASSLAYRSPLHF

d_gene: TRBD1
v_gene: TRBV10-3
j_gene: TRBJ1-5
abundance: -
CDR3aa: CAISESGRGRGQPQHF

d_gene: -
v_gene: TRBV27
j_gene: TRBJ1-5
abundance: -
CDR3aa: CASRNGGEPNQPQHF

d_gene: TRBD1
v_gene: TRBV19
j_gene: TRBJ1-2
abundance: -
CDR3aa: CASSILTGGEDGYTF

d_gene: TRBD2
v_gene: TRBV7-2
j_gene: TRBJ2-3
abundance: few
CDR3aa: CASSLDAGGPPRDTQYF